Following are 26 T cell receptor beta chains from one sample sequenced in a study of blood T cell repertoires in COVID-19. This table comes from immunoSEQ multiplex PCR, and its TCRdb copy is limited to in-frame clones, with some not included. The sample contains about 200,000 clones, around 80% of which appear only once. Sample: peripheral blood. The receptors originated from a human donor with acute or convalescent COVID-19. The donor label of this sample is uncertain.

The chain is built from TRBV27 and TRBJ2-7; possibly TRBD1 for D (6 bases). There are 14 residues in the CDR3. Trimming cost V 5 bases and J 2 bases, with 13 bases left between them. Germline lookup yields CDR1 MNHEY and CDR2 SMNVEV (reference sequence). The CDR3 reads CASSQLDRPYEQYF. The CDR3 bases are TGTGCCAGCAGTCAACTGGACAGACCCTACGAGCAGTACTTC.

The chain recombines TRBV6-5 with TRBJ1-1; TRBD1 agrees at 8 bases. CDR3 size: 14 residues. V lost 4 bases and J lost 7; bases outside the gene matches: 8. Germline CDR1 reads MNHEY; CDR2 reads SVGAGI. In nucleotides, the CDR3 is TGTGCCAGCAGTTTTTACCAGGGGGCCGGTGAAGCTTTCTTT. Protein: CASSFYQGAGEAFF.

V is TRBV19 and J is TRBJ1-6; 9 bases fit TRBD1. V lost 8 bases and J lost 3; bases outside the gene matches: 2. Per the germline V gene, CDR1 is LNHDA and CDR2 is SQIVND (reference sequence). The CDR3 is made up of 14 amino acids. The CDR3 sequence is CASRDRVYNSPLHF. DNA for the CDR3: TGTGCCAGTCGGGACAGGGTCTATAATTCACCCCTCCACTTT. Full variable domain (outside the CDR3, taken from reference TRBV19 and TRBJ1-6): DGGITQSPKYLFRKEGQNVTLSCEQNLNHDAMYWYRQDPGQGLRLIYYSQIVNDFQKGDIAEGYSVSREKKESFPLTVTSAQKNPTAFYLCASRDRVYNSPLHFGNGTRLTVT.

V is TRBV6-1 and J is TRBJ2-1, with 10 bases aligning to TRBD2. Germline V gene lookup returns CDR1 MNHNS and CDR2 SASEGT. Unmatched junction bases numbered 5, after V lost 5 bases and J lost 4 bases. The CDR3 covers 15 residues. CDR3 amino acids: CASSLSAGGYNEQFF. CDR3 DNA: TGTGCCAGCAGTCTCTCAGCGGGAGGGTACAATGAGCAGTTCTTC.

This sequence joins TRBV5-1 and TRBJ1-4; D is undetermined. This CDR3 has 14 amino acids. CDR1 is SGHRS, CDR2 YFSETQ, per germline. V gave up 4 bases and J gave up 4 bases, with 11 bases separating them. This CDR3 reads CASSRGNGNEKLFF. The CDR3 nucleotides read TGCGCCAGCAGCCGTGGTAACGGTAATGAAAAACTGTTTTTT.

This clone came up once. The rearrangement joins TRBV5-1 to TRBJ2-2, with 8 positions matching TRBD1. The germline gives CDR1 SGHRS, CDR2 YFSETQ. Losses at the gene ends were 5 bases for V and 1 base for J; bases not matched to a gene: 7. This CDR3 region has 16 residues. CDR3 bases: TGCGCCAGCAGACCCCCAGGACAGGGGAACACCGGGGAGCTGTTTTTT. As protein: CASRPPGQGNTGELFF.

CDR3 residues: CASSQAGVSYGYTF. The CDR3 nucleotides read TGTGCCAGCAGCCAAGCGGGGGTAAGCTATGGCTACACCTTC. The rearrangement uses TRBV4-2 and TRBJ1-2; D is possibly TRBD1 (5 bases). V was pared by 1 base and J by 4 bases, with 10 bases between. The CDR3 extends over 14 amino acids. CDR1 and CDR2 from the germline V gene are LGHNA and YNFKEQ.

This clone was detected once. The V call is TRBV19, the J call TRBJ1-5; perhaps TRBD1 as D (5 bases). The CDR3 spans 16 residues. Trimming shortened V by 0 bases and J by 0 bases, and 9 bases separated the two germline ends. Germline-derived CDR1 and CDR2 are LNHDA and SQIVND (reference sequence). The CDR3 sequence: CASSIDGGNSNQPQHF. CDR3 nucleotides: TGTGCCAGTAGTATAGATGGGGGGAATAGCAATCAGCCCCAGCATTTT.

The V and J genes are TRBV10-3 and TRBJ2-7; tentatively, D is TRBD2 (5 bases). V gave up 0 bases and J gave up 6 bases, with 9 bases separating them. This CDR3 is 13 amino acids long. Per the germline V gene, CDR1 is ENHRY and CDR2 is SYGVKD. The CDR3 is CAISESGGSEQYF. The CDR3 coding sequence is TGTGCCATCAGTGAGTCTGGTGGGAGCGAGCAGTACTTC.

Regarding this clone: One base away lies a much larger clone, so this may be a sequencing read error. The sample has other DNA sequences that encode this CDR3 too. The CDR3 region is CASSLLTGELFF. The CDR3 nucleotides read TGTGCCAGCAGCCTCCTGACCGGGGAGCTGTTTTTT. V gene TRBV3-1 (or the pseudogene TRBV3-2) combines with J gene TRBJ2-2; D is unresolved. This CDR3 is built from 12 residues. With 4 bases removed from V and 5 bases from J, the gap between germline ends came to 5 bases. CDR1 and CDR2 from the germline V gene are LGHDT and YNNKEL (reference sequence).

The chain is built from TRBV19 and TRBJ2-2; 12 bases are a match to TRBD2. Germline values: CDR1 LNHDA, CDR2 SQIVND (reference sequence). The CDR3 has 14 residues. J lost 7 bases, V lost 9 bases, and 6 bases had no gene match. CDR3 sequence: CASRLAGVGGELFF. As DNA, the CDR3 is TGTGCCAGCCGACTAGCGGGAGTGGGCGGGGAGCTGTTTTTT.

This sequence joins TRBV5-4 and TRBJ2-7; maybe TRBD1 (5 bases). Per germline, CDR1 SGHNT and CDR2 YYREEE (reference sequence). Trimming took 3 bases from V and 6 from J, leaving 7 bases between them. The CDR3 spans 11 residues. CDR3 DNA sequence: TGTGCCAGCAGCTCAGGGTCCGAGCAGTACTTC. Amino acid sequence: CASSSGSEQYF.

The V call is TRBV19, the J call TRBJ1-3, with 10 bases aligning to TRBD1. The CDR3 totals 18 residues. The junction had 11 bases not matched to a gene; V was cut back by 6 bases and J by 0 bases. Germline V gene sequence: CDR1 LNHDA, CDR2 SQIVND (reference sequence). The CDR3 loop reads CASSNTGTGASSGNTIYF. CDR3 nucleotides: TGTGCCAGTAGCAATACCGGGACAGGGGCGAGCTCTGGAAACACCATATATTTT.

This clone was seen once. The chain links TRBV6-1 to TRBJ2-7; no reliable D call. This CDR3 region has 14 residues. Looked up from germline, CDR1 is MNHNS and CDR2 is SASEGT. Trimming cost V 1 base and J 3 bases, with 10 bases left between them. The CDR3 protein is CASSEVESGYEQYF. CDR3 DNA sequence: TGTGCCAGCAGTGAAGTTGAGTCGGGCTACGAGCAGTACTTC.

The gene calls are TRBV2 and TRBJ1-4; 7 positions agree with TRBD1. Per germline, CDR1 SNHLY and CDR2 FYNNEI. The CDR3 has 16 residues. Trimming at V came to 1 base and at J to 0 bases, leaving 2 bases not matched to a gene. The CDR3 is CASSEVQGATNEKLFF. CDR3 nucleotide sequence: TGTGCCAGCAGTGAAGTGCAGGGGGCAACTAATGAAAAACTGTTTTTT.

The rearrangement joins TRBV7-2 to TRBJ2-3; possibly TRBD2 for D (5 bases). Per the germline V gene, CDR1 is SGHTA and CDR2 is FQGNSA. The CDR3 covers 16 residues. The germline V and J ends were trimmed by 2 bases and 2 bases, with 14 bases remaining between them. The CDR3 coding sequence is TGTGCCAGCAGCTTATATCGAGACGGGATCACAGATACGCAGTATTTT. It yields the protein CASSLYRDGITDTQYF.

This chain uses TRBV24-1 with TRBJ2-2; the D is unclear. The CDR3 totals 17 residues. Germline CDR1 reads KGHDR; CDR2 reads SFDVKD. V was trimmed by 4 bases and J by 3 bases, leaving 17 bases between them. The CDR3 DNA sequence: TGTGCCACCAGTGACTCGGTTCGTGTTCCCTACACCGGGGAGCTGTTTTTT. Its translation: CATSDSVRVPYTGELFF.

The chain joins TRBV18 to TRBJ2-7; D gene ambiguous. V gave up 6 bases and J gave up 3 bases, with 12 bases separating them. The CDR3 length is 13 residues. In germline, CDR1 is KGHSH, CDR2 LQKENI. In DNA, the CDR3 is TGTGCCAGCTCGTCCTACCAAAACTACGAGCAGTACTTC. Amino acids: CASSSYQNYEQYF.

The CDR3 here is CASGTQDEQFF. CDR3 in DNA: TGTGCCAGCGGGACACAGGATGAGCAGTTCTTC. V usage is TRBV6-5 and J usage is TRBJ2-1; D is possibly TRBD1 (6 bases). Germline-derived CDR1 and CDR2 are MNHEY and SVGAGI. The CDR3 is made up of 11 amino acids. The V gene lost 8 bases and the J gene lost 8 bases, with 10 bases spanning the gap.

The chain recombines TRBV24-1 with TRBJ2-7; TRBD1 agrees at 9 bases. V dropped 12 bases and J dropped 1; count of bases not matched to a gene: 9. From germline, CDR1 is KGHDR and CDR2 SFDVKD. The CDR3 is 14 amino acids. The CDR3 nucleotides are TGTGCCGCCTCGGGACAGGGAAGTTCCTACGAGCAGTACTTC. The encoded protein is CAASGQGSSYEQYF.

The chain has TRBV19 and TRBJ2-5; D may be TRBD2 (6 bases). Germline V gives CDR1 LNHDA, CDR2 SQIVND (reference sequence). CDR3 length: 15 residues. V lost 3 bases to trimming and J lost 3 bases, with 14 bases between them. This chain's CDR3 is CASSMYAGPEETQYF. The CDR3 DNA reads TGTGCCAGTAGTATGTACGCGGGACCTGAAGAGACCCAGTACTTC.

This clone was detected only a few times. CDR3 residues: CASSLQRDVVQFF. In nucleotides, the CDR3 is TGTGCCAGCAGTCTGCAGCGGGATGTCGTGCAGTTCTTC. The chain combines TRBV6-4 with TRBJ2-1; 7 bases are shared with TRBD2. The CDR3 covers 13 residues. Looked up from germline, CDR1 is MRHNA and CDR2 is SNTAGT. V lost 5 bases to trimming and J lost 12 bases; unmatched junction nucleotides: 10.

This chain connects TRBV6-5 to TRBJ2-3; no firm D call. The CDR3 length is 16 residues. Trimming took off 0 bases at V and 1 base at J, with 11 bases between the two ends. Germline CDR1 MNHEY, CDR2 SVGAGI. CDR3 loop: CASSYSKPPGTDTQYF. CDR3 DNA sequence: TGTGCCAGCAGTTACTCGAAACCTCCAGGCACAGATACGCAGTATTTT.

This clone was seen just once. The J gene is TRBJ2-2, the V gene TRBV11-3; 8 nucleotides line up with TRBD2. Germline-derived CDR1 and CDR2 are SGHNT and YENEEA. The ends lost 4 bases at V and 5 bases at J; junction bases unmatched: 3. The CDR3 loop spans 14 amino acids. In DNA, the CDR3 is TGTGCCAGCAGCTCGGGAGGGAGTACCGGGGAGCTGTTTTTT. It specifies CASSSGGSTGELFF.

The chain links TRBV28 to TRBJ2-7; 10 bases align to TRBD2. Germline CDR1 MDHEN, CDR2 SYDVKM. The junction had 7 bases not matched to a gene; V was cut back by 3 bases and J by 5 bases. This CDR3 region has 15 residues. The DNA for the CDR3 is TGTGCCAGCAGTTTTTTAGCGGGAGGCGAACACGAGCAGTACTTC. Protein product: CASSFLAGGEHEQYF.

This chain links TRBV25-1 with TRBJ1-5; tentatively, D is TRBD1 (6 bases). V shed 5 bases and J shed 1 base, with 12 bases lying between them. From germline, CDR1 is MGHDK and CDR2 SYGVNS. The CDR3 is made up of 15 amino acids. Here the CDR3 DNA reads TGTGCCAGCAGTCAAGCCGGGACAAGCAATCAGCCCCAGCATTTT. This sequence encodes CASSQAGTSNQPQHF. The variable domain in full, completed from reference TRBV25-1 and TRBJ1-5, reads EADIYQTPRYLVIGTGKKITLECSQTMGHDKMYWYQQDPGMELHLIHYSYGVNSTEKGDLSSESTVSRIRTEHFPLTLESARPSHTSQYLCASSQAGTSNQPQHFGDGTRLSIL.